This passage covers 22 T cell receptor beta chains from one sample sequenced in a study of blood T cell repertoires in COVID-19. Assay: immunoSEQ multiplex PCR; the TCRdb copy retains only in-frame clones and omits some. The sample consists of hundreds of thousands of clones, 85% of them appearing once. Sequencing was done on a sample of peripheral blood. The receptors were sampled from a woman aged 18-29 years with acute or convalescent COVID-19.

The rearrangement joins TRBV4-1 to TRBJ2-5; D is ambiguous. Germline assignment: CDR1 MGHRA and CDR2 YSYEKL. CDR3 length equals 13 residues. The germline V and J ends were trimmed by 3 bases and 0 bases, with 5 bases remaining between them. The CDR3 DNA follows: TGCGCCAGCAGCCAGGGCCACCAAGAGACCCAGTACTTC. Protein product: CASSQGHQETQYF.

CDR3 sequence reads: CASRWGRVNTEAFF. The CDR3 region has the DNA TGTGCCAGCCGATGGGGGCGGGTGAACACTGAAGCTTTCTTT. The chain combines TRBV28 with TRBJ1-1, with D possibly TRBD1 on 6 matching bases. CDR1 and CDR2 (germline): MDHEN, SYDVKM. The CDR3 contains 14 residues. With 8 bases removed from V and 0 bases from J, the gap between germline ends came to 13 bases.

This clone was detected only a few times. The genes are TRBV19 and TRBJ1-5; D is undetermined. CDR1 is LNHDA and CDR2 is SQIVND in the germline V gene (reference sequence). The CDR3 has 13 residues. Trimming took off 4 bases at V and 6 bases at J, with 10 bases between the two ends. CDR3 protein: CASSRQSPQPQHF. The DNA of the CDR3 is TGTGCCAGTAGTAGGCAGTCACCTCAGCCCCAGCATTTT.

The chain couples TRBV27 to TRBJ1-3, with D tentatively TRBD1 (5 bases). The length of the CDR3 is 16 residues. V lost 3 bases to trimming and J lost 3 bases, with 15 bases between them. Germline assignment: CDR1 MNHEY and CDR2 SMNVEV (reference sequence). CDR3 coding DNA: TGTGCCAGCAGTTTCCGAAGCGGGGGAGGTGGAAACACCATATATTTT. Its translation: CASSFRSGGGGNTIYF.

The rearrangement joins TRBV4-1 to TRBJ1-2; D gene ambiguous. The germline V gene has CDR1 MGHRA and CDR2 YSYEKL. Between the trimmed V and J ends, which lost 1 base and 1 base, there was a span of 7 bases. The CDR3 has 14 residues. CDR3 region: CASSQVADNYGYTF. CDR3 DNA sequence: TGCGCCAGCAGCCAAGTCGCAGATAACTATGGCTACACCTTC.

This clone has just a few counts. The V gene is TRBV9, the J gene TRBJ1-2, with TRBD1 as a possible D gene (6 bases). CDR1 is SGDLS, CDR2 YYNGEE, per germline. V was shortened by 0 bases and J by 2 bases, with 17 bases between the two germline ends. CDR3 size: 17 residues. This CDR3 reads CASSVASRGRENYGYTF. CDR3 nucleotide sequence: TGTGCCAGCAGCGTAGCCTCCAGGGGAAGGGAAAACTATGGCTACACCTTC.

A note on this clone: A read error may explain this, as a much larger clone is one base away. Other DNA sequences within the sample encode an identical CDR3. The chain employs TRBV4-1 and TRBJ1-1, with 9 bases identical to TRBD1. Germline V gene lookup returns CDR1 MGHRA and CDR2 YSYEKL. The CDR3 is 14 residues long. Trimming at V came to 3 bases and at J to 1 base, leaving 0 bases not matched to a gene. As DNA, the CDR3 is TGCGCCAGCAGCCAGGGACAGGGGAACACTGAAGCTTTCTTT. Translated, it gives CASSQGQGNTEAFF.

This clone was seen only a few times. The J gene is TRBJ2-2, the V gene TRBV2, with D maybe TRBD1 (5 bases). Trimming removed 1 base at V and 7 bases at J, with 16 bases between. The CDR3 contains 16 residues. CDR1 and CDR2 (germline): SNHLY, FYNNEI. Here the CDR3 DNA reads TGTGCCAGCAGTGAAGGGGCCCAGGGTGGTAACGGGGAGCTGTTTTTT. Protein product: CASSEGAQGGNGELFF.

This clone was recorded only once. The chain combines TRBV6-5 with TRBJ1-2, with D possibly being TRBD1 (5 bases). In germline, CDR1 is MNHEY, CDR2 SVGAGI. This CDR3 has 14 amino acids. V lost 6 bases and J lost 5, with 16 bases in between. The CDR3 DNA reads TGTGCCAGCAGGGACACGGGGGGACGGTATGGCTACACCTTC. This sequence encodes CASRDTGGRYGYTF.

The chain employs TRBV18 and TRBJ2-1; D ambiguous. Germline V gives CDR1 KGHSH, CDR2 LQKENI. CDR3 length equals 15 residues. Trimming removed 3 bases at V and 0 bases at J, with 9 bases between. CDR3 amino acids: CASSPSVSSYNEQFF. The CDR3 bases are TGTGCCAGCTCACCGTCCGTGAGCTCCTACAATGAGCAGTTCTTC.

The chain combines TRBV2 with TRBJ1-1; D may be TRBD1 (6 bases). This CDR3 comprises 13 residues. Trimming took 8 bases from V and 0 from J, leaving 10 bases between them. The germline gives CDR1 SNHLY, CDR2 FYNNEI. CDR3 DNA: TGTGCCAGCGGGGGCAACATGAACACTGAAGCTTTCTTT. As protein: CASGGNMNTEAFF.

The chain carries TRBV3-1 (or the pseudogene TRBV3-2) and TRBJ1-4; the D is unclear. Trimming took 2 bases from V and 11 from J, leaving 15 bases between them. The CDR3 extends over 14 amino acids. Germline CDR1 reads LGHDT; CDR2 reads YNNKEL (reference sequence). In DNA form, the CDR3 reads TGTGCCAGCAGCCAAAAGGGAGGTATTGGTAAACTGTTTTTT. This codes for CASSQKGGIGKLFF.

The chain links TRBV7-6 to TRBJ2-7; D might be TRBD2 (5 bases). The CDR3 spans 15 residues. V gave up 3 bases and J gave up 0 bases, with 12 bases separating them. CDR1 SGHVS and CDR2 FNYEAQ come from the germline V gene. CDR3 nucleotide sequence: TGTGCCAGCAGCTTGGAGGACGGATACTCCTACGAGCAGTACTTC. Translating gives CASSLEDGYSYEQYF.

This clone was found once. V gene TRBV6-1 combines with J gene TRBJ1-5; 9 bases match TRBD1. The V and J ends lost 1 base and 5 bases, in that order; junction bases with no gene match: 3. The CDR3 consists of 15 residues. Germline loops: CDR1 MNHNS, CDR2 SASEGT. CDR3 amino acids: CASSEDRGPYQPQHF. The CDR3 DNA sequence: TGTGCCAGCAGTGAAGACAGGGGGCCGTATCAGCCCCAGCATTTT.

V is TRBV9 and J is TRBJ2-1; 10 nucleotides line up with TRBD2. Germline trimming cut 0 bases from V and 8 bases from J; bases unmatched to any gene: 5. The CDR3 has 15 amino acids. Germline loops: CDR1 SGDLS, CDR2 YYNGEE. CDR3 loop: CASSVEAGGPYEQFF. As DNA, the CDR3 is TGTGCCAGCAGCGTAGAAGCGGGAGGGCCGTATGAGCAGTTCTTC.

The chain employs TRBV19 and TRBJ2-5, with a possible D match to TRBD2 (6 bases). The V gene lost 5 bases and the J gene lost 5 bases, with 9 bases spanning the gap. The CDR3 is made up of 12 amino acids. Germline loops: CDR1 LNHDA, CDR2 SQIVND (reference sequence). As DNA, the CDR3 is TGTGCCAGTAGTCCGGGGGTGGAGACCCAGTACTTC. It specifies CASSPGVETQYF.

With regard to this clone: Other DNA sequences within the sample encode an identical CDR3. The chain joins TRBV18 to TRBJ2-1; 11 nucleotides align to TRBD1. Trimming took 5 bases from V and 2 from J; bases not matched to a gene: 2. CDR3 size: 15 residues. Per the germline V gene, CDR1 is KGHSH and CDR2 is LQKENI. The CDR3 protein is CASSVGQGAYNEQFF. As DNA, the CDR3 is TGTGCCAGCTCAGTGGGACAGGGGGCCTACAATGAGCAGTTCTTC. Drawing the rest from reference TRBV18 and TRBJ2-1, the complete variable domain is NAGVMQNPRHLVRRRGQEARLRCSPMKGHSHVYWYRQLPEEGLKFMVYLQKENIIDESGMPKERFSAEFPKEGPSILRIQQVVRGDSAAYFCASSVGQGAYNEQFFGPGTRLTVL.

The chain is built from TRBV27 and TRBJ2-1, with 10 nucleotides matching TRBD2. J lost 0 bases, V lost 6 bases, and 14 bases had no gene match. CDR3 size: 19 residues. Germline V gene sequence: CDR1 MNHEY, CDR2 SMNVEV (reference sequence). The CDR3 here is CASSYSGTAGGYSYNEQFF. The DNA of the CDR3 is TGTGCCAGCAGCTACTCCGGGACAGCGGGGGGGTACTCCTACAATGAGCAGTTCTTC.

This chain joins TRBV3-1 (or the pseudogene TRBV3-2) and TRBJ1-2; tentatively, D is TRBD1 (5 bases). The germline V gene encodes CDR1 LGHDT and CDR2 YNNKEL (reference sequence). This CDR3 comprises 16 residues. Trimming cost V 4 bases and J 3 bases, with 18 bases left between them. As DNA, the CDR3 is TGTGCCAGCAGCCGCCGGGGGGGAATGGGGTACTATGGCTACACCTTC. Its translation: CASSRRGGMGYYGYTF.

This clone was detected once. V usage is TRBV6-1 and J usage is TRBJ2-5; 13 bases align to TRBD2. Trimming removed 2 bases from V and 2 bases from J; junction bases left unmatched: 5. The germline gives CDR1 MNHNS, CDR2 SASEGT. The CDR3 length is 17 residues. The CDR3 here is CASSEPVTSGRQETQYF. As DNA, the CDR3 is TGTGCCAGCAGTGAACCCGTGACTAGCGGGAGGCAAGAGACCCAGTACTTC.

V and J are TRBV5-1 and TRBJ1-1; maybe TRBD1 (6 bases). V was shortened by 0 bases and J by 5 bases, with 11 bases between the two germline ends. CDR1 is SGHRS, CDR2 YFSETQ, per germline. This CDR3 is built from 14 residues. The DNA for the CDR3 is TGCGCCAGCAGCTTGGAGGTGGGGGCGACTGAAGCTTTCTTT. This codes for CASSLEVGATEAFF. The entire variable domain, with the rest obtained from reference TRBV5-1 and TRBJ1-1, is as follows: KAGVTQTPRYLIKTRGQQVTLSCSPISGHRSVSWYQQTPGQGLQFLFEYFSETQRNKGNFPGRFSGRQFSNSRSEMNVSTLELGDSALYLCASSLEVGATEAFFGQGTRLTVV.

This rearrangement joins TRBV5-6 to TRBJ2-5; 9 nucleotides agree with TRBD1. The length of the CDR3 is 13 residues. Germline assignment: CDR1 SGHDT and CDR2 YYEEEE. J lost 5 bases, V lost 4 bases, and 3 bases had no gene match. The CDR3 DNA follows: TGTGCCAGCAGCCGCGGGACAGGGGAGACCCAGTACTTC. Its translation: CASSRGTGETQYF.